This TCR beta chain appears in the sequencing data of a study of blood T cells in healthy people across ages. Study results and limitations: Both higher diversity and more naive CD4+ cells marked long-lived donors when set against aged donors.

Primed by a sample-barcoded 5' primer and a J-beta primer mix, a second PCR proceeded for about 7 to 11 cycles. One entry per CDR3 protein results from TCRdb running MiXCR on the 5' RACE reads. Found here are around 800,000 distinct CDR3 sequences, roughly 25% of them singletons; the top ten hold 3%. This CDR3 spans 13 amino acids. The germline CDR1 and CDR2 sequences are MDHEN and SYDVKM. Worth noting for this clonotype: Its target is unknown.

These same records also appear under a second study, on T cells of mothers and their children.

The V call is TRBV28, the J call TRBJ2-1; D is uncertain. TRBJ2-7 matches the DNA end more closely, so the J call is doubtful. Specimen: blood. This TCR was sampled from a boy between 10 and 17 years old in good health. CDR3 sequence: CASQIREAYEQYF. The CDR3 DNA reads TGTGCCAGCCAGATCCGCGAGGCATACGAGCAGTACTTC.